This TCR beta chain appears in the sequencing data of a study of T cell responses to AZD1222 COVID-19 vaccine. Trimming took off 4 bases at V and 2 bases at J, with 12 bases between the two ends. This CDR3 has 14 residues. Looked up from germline, CDR1 is GTSNPN and CDR2 is SVGIG (reference sequence). This clone was detected a few times. Sequencing was performed with immunoSEQ multiplex PCR; in TCRdb, only in-frame clones are kept and a portion is missing. Here the sample spans about 97,000 clones, approximately 84% being singletons. The starting material was peripheral blood, obtained on day 0 of AZD1222 vaccination. The chain has TRBV30 and TRBJ2-1; no reliable D call. This clonotype originated in an adult in good health. CDR3 nucleotide sequence: TGTGCCTGGACTTATGGTGCGGCCTACAATGAGCAGTTCTTC. Amino acids: CAWTYGAAYNEQFF.